A selection of T cell receptor beta chains follows, all from one sample in a study of cytomegalovirus exposure and HLA in healthy donors. The data were produced by immunoSEQ multiplex PCR, yet TCRdb's version contains in-frame clones alone and is incomplete. Of about 140,000 clones listed, 79% are singletons. The sequencing input was PBMCs. The receptors here all came from a man between 18 and 35 years old in good health and CMV-seronegative. Each CDR3 is given with its conserved first and last residue. A D gene is named only where the DNA matches it firmly. Expanded clones get a size class; other rows say once, few or many, or leave the size out.

abundance: few; len: 15; v_gene: TRBV5-6; j_gene: TRBJ1-6; d_gene: NA; CDR3aa: CASSLQFPRGSPLHF; CDR3nt: TGTGCCAGCAGCTTACAGTTTCCCCGTGGGTCACCCCTCCACTTT
abundance: NA; len: 15; v_gene: TRBV27; j_gene: TRBJ1-5; d_gene: TRBD1; CDR3aa: CASRADRAGNQPQHF; CDR3nt: TGTGCCAGCAGAGCCGACAGGGCTGGGAATCAGCCCCAGCATTTT
abundance: NA; len: 17; v_gene: TRBV7-9; j_gene: TRBJ2-3; d_gene: TRBD1; CDR3aa: CASSLRENRGFSDTQYF; CDR3nt: TGTGCCAGCAGCTTACGCGAAAACAGGGGGTTTTCAGATACGCAGTATTTT
abundance: NA; len: 15; v_gene: TRBV6-6; j_gene: TRBJ1-2; d_gene: NA; CDR3aa: CAIYSRGGTNYGYTF; CDR3nt: TGTGCCATCTATTCACGGGGTGGGACTAACTATGGCTACACCTTC
abundance: NA; len: 14; v_gene: TRBV5-6; j_gene: TRBJ2-7; d_gene: NA; CDR3aa: CASTPWSGYGEQYF; CDR3nt: TGTGCCAGCACCCCCTGGTCAGGGTATGGAGAGCAGTACTTC
abundance: NA; len: 15; v_gene: TRBV4-3; j_gene: TRBJ2-1; d_gene: TRBD2; CDR3aa: CASSQDGGAYNEQFF; CDR3nt: TGCGCCAGCAGCCAAGACGGGGGGGCCTACAATGAGCAGTTCTTC
abundance: NA; len: 16; v_gene: TRBV7-9; j_gene: TRBJ2-6; d_gene: NA; CDR3aa: CASSLGAVSGANVLTF; CDR3nt: TGTGCCAGCAGCTTAGGGGCCGTCTCTGGGGCCAACGTCCTGACTTTC
abundance: few; len: 14; v_gene: TRBV5-6; j_gene: TRBJ1-5; d_gene: NA; CDR3aa: CASSFGRGSYPQHF; CDR3nt: TGTGCCAGCAGCTTTGGACGGGGATCATATCCCCAGCATTTT
abundance: NA; len: 14; v_gene: TRBV5-1; j_gene: TRBJ1-3; d_gene: TRBD1; CDR3aa: CASSPGGSGNTIYF; CDR3nt: TGCGCCAGCAGCCCAGGGGGGTCTGGAAACACCATATATTTT
abundance: once; len: 16; v_gene: TRBV9; j_gene: TRBJ1-6; d_gene: TRBD1; CDR3aa: CASSVGQGVGSSPLHF; CDR3nt: TGTGCCAGCAGCGTAGGACAGGGGGTGGGAAGCTCACCCCTCCACTTT
abundance: NA; len: 16; v_gene: TRBV19; j_gene: TRBJ2-1; d_gene: TRBD2; CDR3aa: CASSPEGRGAYNEQFF; CDR3nt: TGTGCCAGTAGTCCCGAGGGGCGGGGGGCCTACAATGAGCAGTTCTTC
abundance: NA; len: 11; v_gene: TRBV7-2; j_gene: TRBJ1-2; d_gene: NA; CDR3aa: CASSTGYGYTF; CDR3nt: TGTGCCAGCAGTACAGGGTATGGCTACACCTTC
abundance: NA; len: 11; v_gene: TRBV2; j_gene: TRBJ1-1; d_gene: NA; CDR3aa: CASSWNTEAFF; CDR3nt: TGTGCCAGCTCCTGGAACACTGAAGCTTTCTTT
abundance: NA; len: 16; v_gene: TRBV7-9; j_gene: TRBJ1-1; d_gene: NA; CDR3aa: CASSPPGSRTNTEAFF; CDR3nt: TGTGCCAGCAGCCCACCGGGGAGTAGGACGAACACTGAAGCTTTCTTT
abundance: NA; len: 12; v_gene: TRBV30; j_gene: TRBJ1-2; d_gene: TRBD1; CDR3aa: CAWSATGRGYTF; CDR3nt: TGTGCCTGGAGTGCGACAGGGAGGGGCTACACCTTC
abundance: NA; len: 14; v_gene: TRBV30; j_gene: TRBJ1-5; d_gene: NA; CDR3aa: CAWSVVAGNQSQHF; CDR3nt: TGTGCCTGGAGTGTCGTGGCGGGCAATCAGTCCCAGCATTTT
abundance: NA; len: 16; v_gene: TRBV6-4; j_gene: TRBJ2-6; d_gene: NA; CDR3aa: CASSETGDTGANVLTF; CDR3nt: TGTGCCAGCAGTGAGACAGGAGATACTGGGGCCAACGTCCTGACTTTC
abundance: NA; len: 15; v_gene: TRBV19; j_gene: TRBJ2-7; d_gene: TRBD1; CDR3aa: CASSIAGQGSYEQYF; CDR3nt: TGTGCCAGTAGTATAGCAGGACAGGGTTCCTACGAGCAGTACTTC
abundance: NA; len: 17; v_gene: TRBV7-9; j_gene: TRBJ1-1; d_gene: TRBD1; CDR3aa: CASSFPGQGAAGTEAFF; CDR3nt: TGTGCCAGCAGCTTTCCGGGACAGGGGGCAGCGGGCACTGAAGCTTTCTTT
abundance: NA; len: 14; v_gene: TRBV2; j_gene: TRBJ1-6; d_gene: NA; CDR3aa: CANQQSSYNSPLHF; CDR3nt: TGTGCCAACCAACAGAGCTCCTATAATTCACCCCTCCACTTT
abundance: NA; len: 14; v_gene: TRBV4-1; j_gene: TRBJ1-3; d_gene: TRBD1; CDR3aa: CASTGQGVGNTIYF; CDR3nt: TGCGCCAGCACAGGACAGGGGGTTGGAAACACCATATATTTT
abundance: once; len: 16; v_gene: TRBV9; j_gene: TRBJ2-1; d_gene: NA; CDR3aa: CASSVLAGGQDNEQFF; CDR3nt: TGTGCCAGCAGCGTACTGGCAGGGGGGCAGGACAATGAGCAGTTCTTC
abundance: NA; len: 15; v_gene: TRBV12-5; j_gene: TRBJ2-5; d_gene: TRBD1; CDR3aa: CASGTGTGLGETQYF; CDR3nt: TGTGCTAGTGGAACCGGGACAGGGTTGGGAGAGACCCAGTACTTC
abundance: once; len: 14; v_gene: TRBV2; j_gene: TRBJ1-2; d_gene: TRBD1; CDR3aa: CASSTQGANYGYTF; CDR3nt: TGTGCCAGCAGCACCCAGGGGGCGAACTATGGCTACACCTTC
abundance: NA; len: 15; v_gene: TRBV7-9; j_gene: TRBJ2-2; d_gene: NA; CDR3aa: CASSLAQRSTGELFF; CDR3nt: TGTGCCAGCAGCTTAGCTCAAAGGAGCACCGGGGAGCTGTTTTTT
abundance: NA; len: 13; v_gene: TRBV2; j_gene: TRBJ1-2; d_gene: NA; CDR3aa: CASSGYRALGYTF; CDR3nt: TGTGCCAGCAGTGGATACAGGGCCCTTGGCTACACCTTC
abundance: NA; len: 14; v_gene: TRBV6-1; j_gene: TRBJ2-1; d_gene: TRBD1; CDR3aa: CASSEDRGPDEQFF; CDR3nt: TGTGCCAGCAGTGAGGACAGGGGGCCTGATGAGCAGTTCTTC
abundance: NA; len: 13; v_gene: TRBV7-3; j_gene: TRBJ2-7; d_gene: NA; CDR3aa: CASSQTSWSEQYF; CDR3nt: TGTGCCAGCAGCCAGACTAGTTGGTCCGAGCAGTACTTC
abundance: once; len: 14; v_gene: TRBV25-1; j_gene: TRBJ1-6; d_gene: TRBD1; CDR3aa: CASSALDRDSPLHF; CDR3nt: TGTGCCAGCAGTGCACTTGACAGGGACTCACCCCTCCACTTT
abundance: once; len: 14; v_gene: TRBV6-1; j_gene: TRBJ1-4; d_gene: NA; CDR3aa: CASSDMPRDEKLFF; CDR3nt: TGTGCCAGCAGTGACATGCCGAGAGATGAAAAACTGTTTTTT
abundance: NA; len: 15; v_gene: TRBV6-1; j_gene: TRBJ1-1; d_gene: TRBD1; CDR3aa: CASSVVDRGFGEAFF; CDR3nt: TGTGCCAGCAGTGTTGTGGACAGGGGTTTCGGTGAAGCTTTCTTT
abundance: NA; len: 13; v_gene: TRBV9; j_gene: TRBJ1-2; d_gene: NA; CDR3aa: CASSGLVGAGYTF; CDR3nt: TGTGCCAGCAGCGGCCTCGTTGGGGCCGGCTACACCTTC
abundance: few; len: 14; v_gene: TRBV30; j_gene: TRBJ1-1; d_gene: TRBD1; CDR3aa: CAWGKTGGGTEAFF; CDR3nt: TGTGCCTGGGGGAAGACAGGGGGAGGGACTGAAGCTTTCTTT
abundance: NA; len: 15; v_gene: TRBV7-2; j_gene: TRBJ1-4; d_gene: TRBD1; CDR3aa: CASSFDRGVNEKLFF; CDR3nt: TGTGCCAGCAGCTTCGACAGGGGTGTAAATGAAAAACTGTTTTTT
abundance: few; len: 13; v_gene: TRBV7-2; j_gene: TRBJ1-2; d_gene: TRBD1; CDR3aa: CASSLQGAHGYTF; CDR3nt: TGTGCCAGCAGCTTACAGGGGGCGCATGGCTACACCTTC
abundance: NA; len: 13; v_gene: TRBV4-1; j_gene: TRBJ1-5; d_gene: NA; CDR3aa: CASSQDNNQPQHF; CDR3nt: TGTGCCAGCAGCCAAGATAACAATCAGCCCCAGCATTTT
abundance: NA; len: 15; v_gene: TRBV2; j_gene: TRBJ1-6; d_gene: NA; CDR3aa: CASRGQGDVYSPLHF; CDR3nt: TGTGCCAGCAGGGGACAAGGGGACGTTTATTCACCCCTCCACTTT
abundance: NA; len: 16; v_gene: TRBV19; j_gene: TRBJ1-5; d_gene: NA; CDR3aa: CASSIGGGKRNQPQHF; CDR3nt: TGTGCCAGTAGTATTGGAGGAGGTAAGCGCAATCAGCCCCAGCATTTT